The 2 T cell receptor beta chains listed next were all sequenced from one sample in a study of shared clonotypes between healthy human individuals. Produced via immunoSEQ multiplex PCR; TCRdb's table is partial and in-frame only. The repertoire has roughly 2 million clones, roughly 94% of them found once; the top ten carry about 0.13%. The specimen sequenced was naive CD4+ T cells sorted from blood. Regarding subset: CD45RA+ positively selected. The receptors shown here come from a young man in good health.

The rearrangement uses TRBV7-8 and TRBJ1-3; D not certain. Germline V gives CDR1 SGHVS, CDR2 FQNEAQ. V was trimmed by 0 bases and J by 2 bases, leaving 14 bases between them. The CDR3 length is 17 residues. CDR3: CASSLAPLGTTGNTIYF. The CDR3 DNA reads as TGTGCCAGCAGCTTAGCGCCTCTGGGAACCACTGGAAACACCATATATTTT.

V usage is TRBV4-3 and J usage is TRBJ2-1, with no clear D. This CDR3 has 13 residues. Trimming stripped 0 bases from V and 8 bases from J, with 8 bases between. Germline lookup yields CDR1 LGHNA and CDR2 YSLEER. CDR3 nucleotide sequence: TGCGCCAGCAGCCAAGATTACGGGTATGAGCAGTTCTTC. Its protein product is CASSQDYGYEQFF.